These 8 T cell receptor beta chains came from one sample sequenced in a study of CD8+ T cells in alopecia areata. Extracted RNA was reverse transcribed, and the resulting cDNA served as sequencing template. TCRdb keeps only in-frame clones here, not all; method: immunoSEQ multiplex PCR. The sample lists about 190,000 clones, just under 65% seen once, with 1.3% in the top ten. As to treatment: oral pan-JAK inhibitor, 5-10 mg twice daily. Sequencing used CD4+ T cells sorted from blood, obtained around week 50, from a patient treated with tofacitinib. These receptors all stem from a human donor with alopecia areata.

In DNA form, the CDR3 reads TGTGCCAGCAGTGAATCGTACAGGGTCCCTAATACTAACTATGGCTACACCTTC. The encoded protein is CASSESYRVPNTNYGYTF. The rearrangement links TRBV6-1 to TRBJ1-2, with TRBD1 as a possible D gene (6 bases). This CDR3 spans 18 amino acids. V was clipped by 2 bases and J by 0 bases, with 19 bases between them. Germline V gene data show CDR1 as MNHNS and CDR2 as SASEGT.

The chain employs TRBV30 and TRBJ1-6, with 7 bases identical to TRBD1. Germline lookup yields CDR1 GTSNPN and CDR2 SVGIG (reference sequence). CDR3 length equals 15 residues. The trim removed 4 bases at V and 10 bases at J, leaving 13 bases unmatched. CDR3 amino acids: CAWISQTGYQSPLHF. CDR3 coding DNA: TGTGCCTGGATTAGCCAGACAGGGTACCAATCACCCCTCCACTTT. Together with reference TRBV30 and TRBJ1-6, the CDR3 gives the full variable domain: SQTIHQWPATLVQPVGSPLSLECTVEGTSNPNLYWYRQAAGRGLQLLFYSVGIGQISSEVPQNLSASRPQDRQFILSSKKLLLSDSGFYLCAWISQTGYQSPLHFGNGTRLTVT.

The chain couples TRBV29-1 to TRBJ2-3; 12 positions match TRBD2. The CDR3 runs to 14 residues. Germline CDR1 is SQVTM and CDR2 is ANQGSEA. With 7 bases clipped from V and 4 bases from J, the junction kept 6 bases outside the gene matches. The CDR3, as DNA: TGCAGCGGAACTAGCGGGGGGTCCGCAGATACGCAGTATTTT. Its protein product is CSGTSGGSADTQYF.

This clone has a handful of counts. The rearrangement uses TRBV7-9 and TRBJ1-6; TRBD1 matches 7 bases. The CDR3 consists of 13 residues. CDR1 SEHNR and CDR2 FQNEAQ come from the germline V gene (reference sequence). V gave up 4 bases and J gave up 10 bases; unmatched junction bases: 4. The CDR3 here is CASSSGQPSPLHF. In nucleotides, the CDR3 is TGTGCCAGCAGCTCGGGACAGCCCTCACCCCTCCACTTT.

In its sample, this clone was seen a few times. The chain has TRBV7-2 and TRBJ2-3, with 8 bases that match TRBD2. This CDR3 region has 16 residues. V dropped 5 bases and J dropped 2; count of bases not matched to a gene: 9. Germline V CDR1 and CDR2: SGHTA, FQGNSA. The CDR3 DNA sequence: TGTGCCAGCAGCACACGACTAGCGACCCACACAGATACGCAGTATTTT. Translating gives CASSTRLATHTDTQYF. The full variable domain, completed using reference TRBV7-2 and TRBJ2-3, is GAGVSQSPSNKVTEKGKDVELRCDPISGHTALYWYRQSLGQGLEFLIYFQGNSAPDKSGLPSDRFSAERTGGSVSTLTIQRTQQEDSAVYLCASSTRLATHTDTQYFGPGTRLTVL.

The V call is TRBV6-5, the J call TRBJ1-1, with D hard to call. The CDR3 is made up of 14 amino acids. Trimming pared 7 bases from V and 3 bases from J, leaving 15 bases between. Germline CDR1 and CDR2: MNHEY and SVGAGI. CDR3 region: CASTIPWRHTEAFF. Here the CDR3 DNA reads TGTGCCAGCACTATTCCTTGGCGACACACTGAAGCTTTCTTT.

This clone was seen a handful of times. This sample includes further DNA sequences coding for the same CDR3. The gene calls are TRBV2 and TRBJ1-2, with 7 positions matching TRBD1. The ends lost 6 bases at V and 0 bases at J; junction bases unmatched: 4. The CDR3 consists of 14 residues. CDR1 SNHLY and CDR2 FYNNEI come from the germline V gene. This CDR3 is CASSRQGANYGYTF. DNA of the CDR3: TGTGCCAGCAGCCGACAGGGTGCTAACTATGGCTACACCTTC.

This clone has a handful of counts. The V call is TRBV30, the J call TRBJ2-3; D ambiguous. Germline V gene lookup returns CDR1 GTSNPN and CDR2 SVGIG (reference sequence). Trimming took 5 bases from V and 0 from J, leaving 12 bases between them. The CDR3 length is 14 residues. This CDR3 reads CAWRMKPSTDTQYF. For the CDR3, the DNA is TGTGCCTGGCGAATGAAACCCAGCACAGATACGCAGTATTTT.